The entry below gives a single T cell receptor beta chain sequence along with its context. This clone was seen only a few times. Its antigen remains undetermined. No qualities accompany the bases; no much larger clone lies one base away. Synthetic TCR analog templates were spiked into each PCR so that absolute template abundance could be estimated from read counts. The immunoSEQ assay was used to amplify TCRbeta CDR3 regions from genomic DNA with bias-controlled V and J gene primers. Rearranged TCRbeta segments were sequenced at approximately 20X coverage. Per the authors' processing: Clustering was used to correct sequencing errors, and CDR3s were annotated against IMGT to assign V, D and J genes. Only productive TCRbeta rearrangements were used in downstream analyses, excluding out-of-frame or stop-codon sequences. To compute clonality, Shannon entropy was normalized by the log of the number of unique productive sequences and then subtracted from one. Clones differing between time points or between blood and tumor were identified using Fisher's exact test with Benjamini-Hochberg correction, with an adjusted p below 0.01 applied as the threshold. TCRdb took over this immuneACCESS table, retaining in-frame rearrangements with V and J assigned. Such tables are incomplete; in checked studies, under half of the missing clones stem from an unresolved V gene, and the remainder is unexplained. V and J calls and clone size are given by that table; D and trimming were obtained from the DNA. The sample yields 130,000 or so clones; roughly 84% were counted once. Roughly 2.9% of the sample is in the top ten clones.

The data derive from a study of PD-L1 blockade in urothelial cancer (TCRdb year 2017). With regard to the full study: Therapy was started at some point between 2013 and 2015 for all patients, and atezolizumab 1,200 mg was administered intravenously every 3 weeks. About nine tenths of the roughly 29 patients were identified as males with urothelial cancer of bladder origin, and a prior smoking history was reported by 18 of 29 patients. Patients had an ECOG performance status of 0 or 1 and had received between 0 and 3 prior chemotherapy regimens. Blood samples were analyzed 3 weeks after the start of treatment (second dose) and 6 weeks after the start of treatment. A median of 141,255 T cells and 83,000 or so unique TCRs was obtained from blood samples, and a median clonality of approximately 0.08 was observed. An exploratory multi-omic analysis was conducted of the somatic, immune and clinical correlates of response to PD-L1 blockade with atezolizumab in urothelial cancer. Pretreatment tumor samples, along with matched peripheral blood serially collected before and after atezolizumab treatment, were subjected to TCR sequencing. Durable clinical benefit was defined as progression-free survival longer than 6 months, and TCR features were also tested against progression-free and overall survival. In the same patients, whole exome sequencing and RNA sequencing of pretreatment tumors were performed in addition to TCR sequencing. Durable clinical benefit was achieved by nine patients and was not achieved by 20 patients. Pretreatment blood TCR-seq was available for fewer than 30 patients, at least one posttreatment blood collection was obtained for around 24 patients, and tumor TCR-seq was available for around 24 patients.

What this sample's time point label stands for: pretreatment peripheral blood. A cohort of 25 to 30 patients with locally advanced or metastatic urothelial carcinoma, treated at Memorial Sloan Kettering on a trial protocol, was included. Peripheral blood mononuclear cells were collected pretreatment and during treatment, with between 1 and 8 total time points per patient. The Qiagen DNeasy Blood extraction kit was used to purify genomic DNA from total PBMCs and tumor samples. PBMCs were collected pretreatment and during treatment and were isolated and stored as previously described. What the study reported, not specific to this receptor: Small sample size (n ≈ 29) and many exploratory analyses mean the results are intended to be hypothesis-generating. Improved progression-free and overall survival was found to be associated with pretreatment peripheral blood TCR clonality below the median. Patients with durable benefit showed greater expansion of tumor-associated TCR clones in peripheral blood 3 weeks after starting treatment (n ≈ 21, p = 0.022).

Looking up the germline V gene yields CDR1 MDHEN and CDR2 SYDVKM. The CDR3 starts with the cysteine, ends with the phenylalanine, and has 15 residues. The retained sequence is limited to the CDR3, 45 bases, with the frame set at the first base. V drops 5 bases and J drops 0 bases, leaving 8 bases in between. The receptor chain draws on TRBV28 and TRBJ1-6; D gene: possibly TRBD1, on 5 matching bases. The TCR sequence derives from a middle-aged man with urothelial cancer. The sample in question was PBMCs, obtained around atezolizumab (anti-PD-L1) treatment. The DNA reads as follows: TGTGCCAGCAGTCGGGGGAGCTCCTATAATTCACCCCTCCACTTT. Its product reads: CASSRGSSYNSPLHF.